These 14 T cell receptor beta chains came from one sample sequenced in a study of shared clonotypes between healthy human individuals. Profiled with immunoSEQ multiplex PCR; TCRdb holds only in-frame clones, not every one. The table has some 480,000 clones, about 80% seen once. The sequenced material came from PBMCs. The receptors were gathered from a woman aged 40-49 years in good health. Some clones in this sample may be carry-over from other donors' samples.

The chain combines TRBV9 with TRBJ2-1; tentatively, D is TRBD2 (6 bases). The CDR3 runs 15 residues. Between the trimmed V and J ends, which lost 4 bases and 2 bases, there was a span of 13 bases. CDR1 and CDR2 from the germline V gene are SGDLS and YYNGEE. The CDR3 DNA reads TGTGCCAGCAGCCGGAGGGGAGCGACCTACAATGAGCAGTTCTTC. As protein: CASSRRGATYNEQFF. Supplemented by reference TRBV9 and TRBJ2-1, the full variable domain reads DSGVTQTPKHLITATGQRVTLRCSPRSGDLSVYWYQQSLDQGLQFLIQYYNGEERAKGNILERFSAQQFPDLHSELNLSSLELGDSALYFCASSRRGATYNEQFFGPGTRLTVL.

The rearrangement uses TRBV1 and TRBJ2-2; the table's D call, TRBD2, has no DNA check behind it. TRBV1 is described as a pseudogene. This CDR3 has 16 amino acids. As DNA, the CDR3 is TGCACCAGCACTTTAAACGGGACTAGCGTCGCCGGGGAGCTGTTTTTT. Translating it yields CTSTLNGTSVAGELFF.

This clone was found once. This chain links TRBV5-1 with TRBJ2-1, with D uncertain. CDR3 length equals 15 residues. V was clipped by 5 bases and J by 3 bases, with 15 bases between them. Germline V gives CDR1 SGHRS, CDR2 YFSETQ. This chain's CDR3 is CASSLTATNYNEQFF. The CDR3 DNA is TGCGCCAGCAGTTTGACGGCCACCAACTACAATGAGCAGTTCTTC.

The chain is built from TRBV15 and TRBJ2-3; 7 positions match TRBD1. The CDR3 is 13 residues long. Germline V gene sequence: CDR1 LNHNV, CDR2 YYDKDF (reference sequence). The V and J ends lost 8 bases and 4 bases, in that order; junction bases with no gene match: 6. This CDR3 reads CATQGDGADTQYF. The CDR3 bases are TGTGCCACCCAGGGGGACGGGGCAGATACGCAGTATTTT.

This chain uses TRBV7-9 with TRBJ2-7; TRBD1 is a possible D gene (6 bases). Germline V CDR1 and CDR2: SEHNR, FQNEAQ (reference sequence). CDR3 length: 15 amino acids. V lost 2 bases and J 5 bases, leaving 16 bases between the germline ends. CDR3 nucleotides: TGTGCCAGCAGCTTAAGTTTGGGGGCCATCGACGAGCAGTACTTC. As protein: CASSLSLGAIDEQYF.

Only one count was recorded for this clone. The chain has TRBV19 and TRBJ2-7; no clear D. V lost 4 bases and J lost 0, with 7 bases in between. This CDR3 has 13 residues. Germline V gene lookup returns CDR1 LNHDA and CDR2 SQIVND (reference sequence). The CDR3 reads CASSKPSSYEQYF. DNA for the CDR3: TGTGCCAGTAGTAAACCATCCTCCTACGAGCAGTACTTC.

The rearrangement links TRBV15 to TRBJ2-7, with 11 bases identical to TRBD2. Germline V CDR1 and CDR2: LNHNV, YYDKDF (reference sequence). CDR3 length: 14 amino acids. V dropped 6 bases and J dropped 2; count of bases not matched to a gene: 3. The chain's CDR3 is CATRLAGDTYEQYF. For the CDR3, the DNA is TGTGCCACCAGACTAGCGGGAGATACCTACGAGCAGTACTTC.

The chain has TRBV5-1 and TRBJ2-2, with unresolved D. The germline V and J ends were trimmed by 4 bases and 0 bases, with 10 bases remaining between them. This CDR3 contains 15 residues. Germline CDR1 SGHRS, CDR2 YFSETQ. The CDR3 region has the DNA TGCGCCAGCAGCCTCTTGAGACCGAACACCGGGGAGCTGTTTTTT. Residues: CASSLLRPNTGELFF.

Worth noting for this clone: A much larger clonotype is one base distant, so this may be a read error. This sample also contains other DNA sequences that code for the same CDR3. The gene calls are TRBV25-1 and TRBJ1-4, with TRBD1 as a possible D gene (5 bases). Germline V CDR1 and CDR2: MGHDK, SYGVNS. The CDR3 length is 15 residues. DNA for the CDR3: TGTGCTAGCAGTGAATATGGGGGTTTTCGGGAAAAACTGTTTTTT. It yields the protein CASSEYGGFREKLFF.

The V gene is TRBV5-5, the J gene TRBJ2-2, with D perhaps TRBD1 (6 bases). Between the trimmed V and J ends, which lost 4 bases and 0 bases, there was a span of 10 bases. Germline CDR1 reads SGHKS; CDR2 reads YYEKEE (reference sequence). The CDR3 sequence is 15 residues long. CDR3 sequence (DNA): TGTGCCAGCAGCCGAGGGACACCGAACACCGGGGAGCTGTTTTTT. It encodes CASSRGTPNTGELFF.

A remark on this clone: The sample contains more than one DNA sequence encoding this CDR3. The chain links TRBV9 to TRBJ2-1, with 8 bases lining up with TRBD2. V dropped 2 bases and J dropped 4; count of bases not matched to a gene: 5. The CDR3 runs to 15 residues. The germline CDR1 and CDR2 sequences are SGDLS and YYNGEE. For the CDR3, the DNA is TGTGCCAGCAGCGTGGTAACTAGCGGATACAATGAGCAGTTCTTC. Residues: CASSVVTSGYNEQFF.

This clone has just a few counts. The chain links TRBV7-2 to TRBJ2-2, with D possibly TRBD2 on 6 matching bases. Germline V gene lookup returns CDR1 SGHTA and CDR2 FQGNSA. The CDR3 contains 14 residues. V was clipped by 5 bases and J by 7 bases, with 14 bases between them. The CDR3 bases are TGTGCCAGCAGCCCCCCCCGAGCGGGCGGGGAGCTGTTTTTT. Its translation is CASSPPRAGGELFF.

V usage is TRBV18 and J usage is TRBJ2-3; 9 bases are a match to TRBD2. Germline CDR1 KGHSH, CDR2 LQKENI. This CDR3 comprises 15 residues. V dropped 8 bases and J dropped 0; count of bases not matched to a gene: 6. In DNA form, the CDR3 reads TGTGCCAGCAGCTTACTAGCGGGTAGCACAGATACGCAGTATTTT. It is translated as CASSLLAGSTDTQYF.

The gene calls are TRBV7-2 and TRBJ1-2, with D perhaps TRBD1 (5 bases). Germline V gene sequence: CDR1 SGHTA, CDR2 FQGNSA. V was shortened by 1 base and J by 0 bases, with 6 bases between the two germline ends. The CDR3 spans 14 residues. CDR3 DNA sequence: TGTGCCAGCAGCTTAGTGGGGGCTAACTATGGCTACACCTTC. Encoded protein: CASSLVGANYGYTF. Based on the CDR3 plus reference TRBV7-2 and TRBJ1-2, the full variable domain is GAGVSQSPSNKVTEKGKDVELRCDPISGHTALYWYRQSLGQGLEFLIYFQGNSAPDKSGLPSDRFSAERTGGSVSTLTIQRTQQEDSAVYLCASSLVGANYGYTFGSGTRLTVV.